This TCR beta chain was observed in a study of blood T cell repertoires in COVID-19. Produced via immunoSEQ multiplex PCR; TCRdb's table is partial and in-frame only. This table holds about 150,000 clones, around 85% found once. The CDR3 totals 14 residues. Per the germline V gene, CDR1 is LNHDA and CDR2 is SQIVND (reference sequence). Deletions cut 6 bases from V and 6 bases from J, with 16 bases between. The rearrangement joins TRBV19 to TRBJ2-3, with D possibly TRBD2 on 5 matching bases. Sequencing was done on a sample of peripheral blood. The TCR sequence derives from a man older than 75 with COVID-19, enrolled during active disease. CDR3 sequence (DNA): TGTGCCAGTAGCAATGGGCGACTATTCGATACGCAGTATTTT. Its protein product is CASSNGRLFDTQYF. Looking up the rest from reference TRBV19 and TRBJ2-3 gives the full variable domain: DGGITQSPKYLFRKEGQNVTLSCEQNLNHDAMYWYRQDPGQGLRLIYYSQIVNDFQKGDIAEGYSVSREKKESFPLTVTSAQKNPTAFYLCASSNGRLFDTQYFGPGTRLTVL.